Listed below are T cell receptor beta chains from one sample, sequenced in a study of T-cell memory formation after mild COVID-19. TCRdb re-derived calls from the 5' RACE reads in MiXCR, one entry per CDR3 protein. The sample contains around 530,000 distinct CDR3 sequences, about 20% of which appear only once. The sequencing sample was made of PBMCs or a T cell subset sorted from them (not recorded which). Receptors were obtained from an adult woman who had mild COVID-19 (a few samples of this study predate the infection). Cell type and time point are not known. Each CDR3 is given with its conserved first and last residue. D genes are given only for firm matches. Size is omitted from some rows. Given values are once, few, many or a class for expanded clones.

>.|.|TRBJ1-6|TRBV5-4
TGTGCCAGCAGCTTGGGGGGGGCCTATAATTCACCCCTCCACTTT
CASSLGGAYNSPLHF
>few|.|TRBJ1-4|TRBV4-1
TGCGCCAGCAGCGGAAATAGACAGGCACAAAATGAAAAACTGTTTTTT
CASSGNRQAQNEKLFF
>.|.|TRBJ2-7|TRBV5-1
TGCGCCAGCAGCTTGGGTCCGGGGCTGCCAAACGAGCAGTACTTC
CASSLGPGLPNEQYF
>few|.|TRBJ1-5|TRBV2
TGTGCCAGCAGGACGAGTTCGGGAGGCAATCAGCCCCAGCATTTT
CASRTSSGGNQPQHF
>few|TRBD2|TRBJ2-2|TRBV7-9
TGTGCCAGCAGCCCCGCTAAGCTGATCGCTAGCGGGGGCTCCACCGGGGAGCTGTTTTTT
CASSPAKLIASGGSTGELFF
>.|.|TRBJ1-5|TRBV3-1
TGTGCCAGCAGCCAAGCCGGGCGAGATCAGCCCCAGCATTTT
CASSQAGRDQPQHF
>.|.|TRBJ2-7|TRBV30
TGTGCCTGGAGTGTACTGGGGTATTCCTACGAGCAGTACTTC
CAWSVLGYSYEQYF
>.|.|TRBJ2-7|TRBV7-2
TGTGCCAGCAGCTTAGCCCTGGATGGGTGGAGCGAGCAGTACTTC
CASSLALDGWSEQYF
>many|.|TRBJ1-3|TRBV12-3/TRBV12-4
TGTGCCAGCAGTCCCGGCGGGGGAAGGAGAAACACCATATATTTT
CASSPGGGRRNTIYF
>.|TRBD2|TRBJ2-1|TRBV30
TGTGCCTGGCAACGAAGCGGGAGATCCTACAATGAGCAGTTCTTC
CAWQRSGRSYNEQFF
>.|.|TRBJ1-1|TRBV20-1
TGCAGTGCTAGAGATCACAGGGTCCCCCAACCCCTTGAGGCTTTCTTT
CSARDHRVPQPLEAFF
>few|.|TRBJ1-5|TRBV12-3/TRBV12-4
TGTGCCAGCAGCCCTGGGGCCCGTCAGCCCCAGCATTTT
CASSPGARQPQHF
>few|TRBD1|TRBJ1-1|TRBV10-3
TGTGCCATCAGTGAGGGACAGGGGCGTGAAGCTTTCTTT
CAISEGQGREAFF
>.|.|TRBJ2-7|TRBV5-1
TGCGCCAGCAGCTTGTGGGCCTCATCCGAGCAGTACTTC
CASSLWASSEQYF
>.|.|TRBJ1-5|TRBV5-5
TGTGCCAGCAGCTTGTTCGGGGATCAGCCCCAGCATTTT
CASSLFGDQPQHF
>.|.|TRBJ1-5|TRBV18
TGTGCCAGCTCATCCCTCGGGGCCACCAGGGATCAGCCCCAGCATTTT
CASSSLGATRDQPQHF
>many|TRBD2|TRBJ2-2|TRBV9
TGTGCCAGCAGCGTAGCCCAGGAGTGGAGGAACGGGGGGGCCGGGGAGCTGTTTTTT
CASSVAQEWRNGGAGELFF
>few|TRBD2|TRBJ2-5|TRBV24-1
TGTGCCACCAGTGTGTTCCTAGCGGGGTCGGAGACCCAGTACTTC
CATSVFLAGSETQYF
>.|.|TRBJ2-5|TRBV7-9
TGTGCCAGCAGCTTTGGGAGGACCCCCCAAGAGACCCAGTACTTC
CASSFGRTPQETQYF
>few|TRBD2|TRBJ2-1|TRBV29-1
TGCAGCGTACCTGAGGGCGGGAGGCGCTACAATGAGCAGTTCTTC
CSVPEGGRRYNEQFF
>many|TRBD2|TRBJ2-3|TRBV9
TGTGCCAGCAGCGAACAACTAGCGGGAGGCACAGATACGCAGTATTTT
CASSEQLAGGTDTQYF
>.|.|TRBJ2-1|TRBV13
TGTGCCAGCAGCTCGCCCGGTTACCTGGCTGCGTTCTTC
CASSSPGYLAAFF
>.|.|TRBJ2-1|TRBV5-6
TGTGCCAGCAGCCAAAAGTGGGGTGAGCAGTTCTTC
CASSQKWGEQFF
>.|.|TRBJ2-3|TRBV5-1
TGTGCCAGCAGCTTGATCAGCGATACGCAGTATTTT
CASSLISDTQYF
>few|.|TRBJ2-2|TRBV5-8
TGTGCCAGCAGCTTTCCGGGACTGGCGGGCACCGGGGAGCTGTTTTTT
CASSFPGLAGTGELFF
>few|TRBD1|TRBJ2-7|TRBV5-1
TGCGCCAGCAGCACCCCGGGACAGGGGGCTTACGAGCAGTACTTC
CASSTPGQGAYEQYF
>few|TRBD1|TRBJ2-7|TRBV6-1
TGTGCCAGCAGTGTGAGACAGGGGGACTACGAGCAGTACTTC
CASSVRQGDYEQYF
>few|TRBD1|TRBJ1-1|TRBV7-3
TGTGCCAGCAGCTCCCAGGGACAGGATAACACTGAAGCTTTCTTT
CASSSQGQDNTEAFF